These 9 T cell receptor beta chains came from one sample sequenced in a study of blood T cell repertoires in COVID-19. Clones were read by immunoSEQ multiplex PCR, and TCRdb kept only the in-frame ones, dropping some. The repertoire holds approximately 55,000 clones, with about nine tenths as singletons. The specimen sequenced was peripheral blood. These receptors were obtained from a man in his fifties with active COVID-19.

This rearrangement joins TRBV3-1 (or the pseudogene TRBV3-2) to TRBJ1-4; TRBD1 might be the D (5 bases). This CDR3 has 17 amino acids. Germline loops: CDR1 LGHDT, CDR2 YNNKEL (reference sequence). V was trimmed by 4 bases and J by 10 bases, leaving 25 bases between them. CDR3 sequence (DNA): TGTGCCAGCAGCCCACATTTTTTGCAGGGAACGAACGTAAAACTGTTTTTT. Translating gives CASSPHFLQGTNVKLFF.

The chain is built from TRBV7-2 and TRBJ2-7; D may be TRBD1 (6 bases). The length of the CDR3 is 14 residues. V was pared by 3 bases and J by 2 bases, with 11 bases between. CDR1 is SGHTA, CDR2 FQGNSA, per germline. The CDR3 protein is CASSFWDTPYEQYF. The CDR3, as DNA: TGTGCCAGCAGCTTCTGGGACACCCCCTACGAGCAGTACTTC.

V gene TRBV7-9 combines with J gene TRBJ2-7, with a tentative D call TRBD2 (5 bases). V was trimmed by 6 bases and J by 2 bases, leaving 11 bases between them. Per germline, CDR1 SEHNR and CDR2 FQNEAQ (reference sequence). The length of the CDR3 is 13 residues. Written as DNA, the CDR3 is TGTGCCAGCAGTCGGGGAGAAGCCTACGAGCAGTACTTC. It is translated as CASSRGEAYEQYF.

The chain has TRBV5-1 and TRBJ2-6, with a tentative D call TRBD2 (5 bases). This CDR3 contains 15 residues. Per germline, CDR1 SGHRS and CDR2 YFSETQ. V dropped 4 bases and J dropped 2 bases, with 10 bases sitting between them. For the CDR3, the DNA is TGCGCCAGCAGCGTCCTCGGGACTGGGGCCAACGTCCTGACTTTC. Protein: CASSVLGTGANVLTF.

This clone was seen just once. The chain is built from TRBV6-5 and TRBJ1-2; no reliable D call. Germline CDR1 MNHEY, CDR2 SVGAGI. The CDR3 runs to 14 residues. V lost 7 bases and J lost 7, with 19 bases in between. The CDR3 loop is CASNLGQDFGGYTF. The DNA of the CDR3 is TGTGCCAGCAATTTGGGCCAGGACTTCGGTGGCTACACCTTC.

The genes are TRBV6-1 and TRBJ1-1, with D hard to call. The CDR3 loop spans 15 amino acids. CDR1 and CDR2 from the germline V gene are MNHNS and SASEGT. The V and J ends lost 3 bases and 0 bases respectively, with 11 bases between them. The CDR3 DNA reads as TGTGCCAGCAGTGAGGGCAGATATATGAACACTGAAGCTTTCTTT. Translated, it gives CASSEGRYMNTEAFF.

The chain joins TRBV15 to TRBJ1-1, with D possibly TRBD1 on 5 matching bases. The V and J ends lost 5 bases and 5 bases respectively, with 15 bases between them. From germline, CDR1 is LNHNV and CDR2 YYDKDF (reference sequence). The CDR3 consists of 14 residues. The CDR3 nucleotides are TGTGCCACCAGCGGGCTGGGGCGGGAAACTGAAGCTTTCTTT. Its translation is CATSGLGRETEAFF.

CDR3 amino acids: CASSQDPPTDTHGSPLHF. CDR3 nucleotides: TGTGCCAGCAGCCAAGACCCACCTACCGACACCCATGGGTCACCCCTCCACTTT. V and J are TRBV3-1 (or the pseudogene TRBV3-2) and TRBJ1-6; D is unresolved. This CDR3 is 18 amino acids long. Germline CDR1 LGHDT, CDR2 YNNKEL (reference sequence). Trimming removed 0 bases at V and 10 bases at J, with 22 bases between.

This clone was found once. The chain links TRBV2 to TRBJ1-1; possibly TRBD1 for D (5 bases). The germline V gene has CDR1 SNHLY and CDR2 FYNNEI. Between the trimmed V and J ends, which lost 6 bases and 2 bases, there was a span of 10 bases. The CDR3 has 13 residues. The CDR3 loop reads CASRQTANTEAFF. CDR3 sequence (DNA): TGTGCCAGCAGACAGACAGCAAACACTGAAGCTTTCTTT.